The clone carrying this T cell receptor (beta chain) came up once. This specimen comes from a study of OX40 agonist ivuxolimab in advanced cancers. Study-level information: Partial response was recorded in three patients: one hepatocellular carcinoma and two cutaneous melanoma cases.

This table comes from immunoSEQ multiplex PCR, and its TCRdb copy is limited to in-frame clones, with some not included. The sample contains approximately 54,000 clones, less than 95% of which appear only once. Germline values: CDR1 MGHRA, CDR2 YSYEKL. V was shortened by 0 bases and J by 7 bases, with 9 bases between the two germline ends. CDR3 length: 13 residues. The sample here was CD4+ or CD8+ T cells sorted from blood, taken in a trial of the OX40 agonist ivuxolimab. This TCR was sampled from an adult with an advanced solid tumor such as melanoma, head and neck, liver or kidney cancer. This chain links TRBV4-1 with TRBJ1-1; D is ambiguous. CDR3 sequence reads: CASSQEWANEAFF. CDR3 nucleotide sequence: TGCGCCAGCAGCCAAGAATGGGCAAATGAAGCTTTCTTT.